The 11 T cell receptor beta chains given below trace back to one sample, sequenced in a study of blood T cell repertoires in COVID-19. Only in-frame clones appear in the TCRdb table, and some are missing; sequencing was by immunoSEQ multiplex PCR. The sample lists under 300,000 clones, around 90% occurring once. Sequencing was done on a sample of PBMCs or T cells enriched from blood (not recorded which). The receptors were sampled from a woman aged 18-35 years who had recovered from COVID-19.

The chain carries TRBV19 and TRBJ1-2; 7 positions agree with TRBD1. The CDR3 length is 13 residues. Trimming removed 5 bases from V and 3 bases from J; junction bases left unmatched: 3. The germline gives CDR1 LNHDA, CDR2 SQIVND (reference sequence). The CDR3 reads CASSPTGDYGYTF. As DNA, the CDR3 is TGTGCCAGTAGTCCAACAGGGGACTATGGCTACACCTTC.

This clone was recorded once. The CDR3 coding sequence is TGTGCCAGTAGTATAGAGGGCTTCAATCAGCCCCAGCATTTT. It specifies CASSIEGFNQPQHF. V is TRBV19 and J is TRBJ1-5; no clear D gene. The germline V gene encodes CDR1 LNHDA and CDR2 SQIVND (reference sequence). This CDR3 is 14 amino acids long. V was trimmed by 0 bases and J by 3 bases, leaving 6 bases between them.

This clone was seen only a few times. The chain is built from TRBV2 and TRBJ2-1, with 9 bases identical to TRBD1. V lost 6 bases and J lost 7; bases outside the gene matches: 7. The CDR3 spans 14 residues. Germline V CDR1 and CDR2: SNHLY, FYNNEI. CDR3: CASSTGTGPNEQFF. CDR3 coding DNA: TGTGCCAGCAGCACCGGGACAGGGCCGAATGAGCAGTTCTTC.

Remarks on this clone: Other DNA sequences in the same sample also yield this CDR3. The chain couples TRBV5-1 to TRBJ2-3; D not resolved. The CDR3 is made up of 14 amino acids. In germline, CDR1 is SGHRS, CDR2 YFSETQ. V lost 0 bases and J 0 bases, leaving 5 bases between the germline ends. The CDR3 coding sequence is TGCGCCAGCAGCTTGGGCGGTAGCACAGATACGCAGTATTTT. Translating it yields CASSLGGSTDTQYF.

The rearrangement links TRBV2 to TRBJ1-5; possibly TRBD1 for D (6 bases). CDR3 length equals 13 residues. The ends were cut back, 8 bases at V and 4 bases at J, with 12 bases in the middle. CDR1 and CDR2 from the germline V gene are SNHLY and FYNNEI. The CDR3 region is CASRQEANQPQHF. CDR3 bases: TGTGCCAGCCGACAGGAGGCGAATCAGCCCCAGCATTTT.

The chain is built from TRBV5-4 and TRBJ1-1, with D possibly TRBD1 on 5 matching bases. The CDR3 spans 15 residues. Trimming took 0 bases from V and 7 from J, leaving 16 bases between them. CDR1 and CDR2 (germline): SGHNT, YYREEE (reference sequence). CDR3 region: CASSLAGQGTGEAFF. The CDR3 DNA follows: TGTGCCAGCAGCTTGGCAGGTCAGGGAACCGGTGAAGCTTTCTTT.

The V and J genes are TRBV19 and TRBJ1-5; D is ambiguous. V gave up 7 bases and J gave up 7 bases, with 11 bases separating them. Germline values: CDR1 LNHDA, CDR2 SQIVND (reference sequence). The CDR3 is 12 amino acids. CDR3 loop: CASKAGRQPQHF. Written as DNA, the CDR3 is TGTGCCAGTAAGGCGGGTAGGCAGCCCCAGCATTTT.

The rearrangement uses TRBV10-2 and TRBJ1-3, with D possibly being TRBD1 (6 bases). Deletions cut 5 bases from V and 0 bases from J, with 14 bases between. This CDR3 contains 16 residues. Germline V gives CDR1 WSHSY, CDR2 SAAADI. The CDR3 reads CASSLRQGHSGNTIYF. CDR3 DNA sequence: TGCGCCAGCAGTCTTAGGCAGGGACACTCTGGAAACACCATATATTTT.

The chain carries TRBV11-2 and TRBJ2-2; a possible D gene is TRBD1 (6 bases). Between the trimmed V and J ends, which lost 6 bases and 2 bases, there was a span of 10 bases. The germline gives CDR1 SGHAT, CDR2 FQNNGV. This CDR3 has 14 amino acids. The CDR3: CASSNRENTGELFF. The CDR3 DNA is TGTGCCAGCAGTAACAGGGAAAACACCGGGGAGCTGTTTTTT.

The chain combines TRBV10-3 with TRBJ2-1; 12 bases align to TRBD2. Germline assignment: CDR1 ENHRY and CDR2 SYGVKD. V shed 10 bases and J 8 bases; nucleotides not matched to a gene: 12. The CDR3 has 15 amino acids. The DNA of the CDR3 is TGTGCCACGCGGACTAGCGGGAATCTGCGGGATGAGCAGTTCTTC. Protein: CATRTSGNLRDEQFF.

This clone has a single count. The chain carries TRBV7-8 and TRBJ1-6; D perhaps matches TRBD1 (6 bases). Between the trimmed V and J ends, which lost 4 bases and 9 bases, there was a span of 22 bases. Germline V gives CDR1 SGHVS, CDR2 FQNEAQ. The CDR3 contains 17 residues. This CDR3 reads CASSSPPGGLGSSPLHF. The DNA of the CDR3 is TGTGCCAGCAGCTCTCCTCCCGGGGGGCTTGGTAGTTCACCCCTCCACTTT.